Listed below are T cell receptor beta chains from one sample, sequenced in a study of blood T cell repertoires in COVID-19. This table comes from immunoSEQ multiplex PCR, and its TCRdb copy is limited to in-frame clones, with some not included. The sample lists some 95,000 clones, about 86% occurring once. Sequencing was done on a sample of peripheral blood. These TCRs come from a man older than 75 with active or convalescent COVID-19. Each CDR3 is given with its conserved first and last residue. The order of the fields is J gene, D gene, clone size, V gene, CDR3 DNA, CDR3 protein. D genes are given only for firm matches. Clone size is given for some rows only: seen once, a few or many times, or a class if the clone is expanded.

TRBJ1-5,NA,NA,TRBV27,TGTGCCAGCAGTCCCGCCGTCGGGGCAGGGGGCAATCAGCCCCAGCATTTT,CASSPAVGAGGNQPQHF
TRBJ2-3,TRBD2,once,TRBV5-1,TGCGCCAGCAGCCTAACTAGCGGGAGCACAGATACGCAGTATTTT,CASSLTSGSTDTQYF
TRBJ1-1,TRBD1,NA,TRBV5-1,TGCGCCAGCAGACAACAGGGGCTGACTGAAGCTTTCTTT,CASRQQGLTEAFF
TRBJ2-5,NA,NA,TRBV7-7,TGTGCCACCGCAGTCGACAGACAAGAGACCCAGTACTTC,CATAVDRQETQYF
TRBJ2-1,TRBD2,NA,TRBV3-1/TRBV3-2,TGTGCCAGCAGCCAAGACGAGATAGCGGGGATCAATGAGCAGTTCTTC,CASSQDEIAGINEQFF
TRBJ2-7,TRBD1,few,TRBV6-1,TGTGCCAGCAGTCCCGGGACAGCGAACTACGAGCAGTACTTC,CASSPGTANYEQYF
TRBJ2-2,NA,few,TRBV5-4,TGTGCCAGCAGTCATCCCACCACGGGGGTCGGGGAGCTGTTTTTT,CASSHPTTGVGELFF
TRBJ2-7,NA,NA,TRBV19,TGTGCCAGTAGTCTCCGAACTACCTACGAGCAGTACTTC,CASSLRTTYEQYF
TRBJ1-6,NA,NA,TRBV5-1,TGCGCCAGCAGCCGCTCTGGACAGAATAATTCACCCCTCCACTTT,CASSRSGQNNSPLHF
TRBJ1-2,TRBD1,NA,TRBV18,TGTGCCAGCTCACCAATCCAGGGGGCGCGTGACTATGGCTACACCTTC,CASSPIQGARDYGYTF
TRBJ1-5,NA,NA,TRBV27,TGTGCCAGCAGACCGACGGCGGCAGCTAGCAATCAGCCCCAGCATTTT,CASRPTAAASNQPQHF
TRBJ1-6,TRBD1,NA,TRBV27,TGTGCCAGCAGTCCGGGGGACAGGGAGAAATCACCCCTCCACTTT,CASSPGDREKSPLHF
TRBJ1-2,TRBD1,NA,TRBV4-2,TGTGCCAGCAGCCAAGATTTGACAGGGGGCGCGTCTCTCTATGGCTACACCTTC,CASSQDLTGGASLYGYTF
TRBJ2-2,TRBD1,NA,TRBV11-2,TGTGCCAGCAAATTGCAGACAGGGGTCACCGGGGAGCTGTTTTTT,CASKLQTGVTGELFF
TRBJ2-1,NA,NA,TRBV4-3,TGCGCCAGCAGCCAAGACCCAGTCCCCTACAATGAGCAGTTCTTC,CASSQDPVPYNEQFF
TRBJ2-7,TRBD2,NA,TRBV7-2,TGTGCCAGCAGCTTAAGGTCCGGGCTAGCGGGAACCTACGAGCAGTACTTC,CASSLRSGLAGTYEQYF
TRBJ1-4,TRBD1,once,TRBV24-1,TGTGCCACCAGTCGACAGGGGGCTAATGAAAAACTGTTTTTT,CATSRQGANEKLFF
TRBJ1-6,NA,few,TRBV2,TGTGCCAGCCTACAGGAATATAATTCACCCCTCCACTTT,CASLQEYNSPLHF
TRBJ1-5,NA,NA,TRBV19,TGTGCCAGTACGTTGGAGAAATATAGCAATCAGCCCCAGCATTTT,CASTLEKYSNQPQHF
TRBJ2-5,NA,NA,TRBV28,TGTGCCAGCAGTCAAAGGTCCCGGACAGGGCGGGGGGGAGAGACCCAGTACTTC,CASSQRSRTGRGGETQYF
TRBJ1-2,NA,NA,TRBV18,TGTGCCAGCTCACCACCGAGCAGGGGTAACTATGGCTACACCTTC,CASSPPSRGNYGYTF
TRBJ1-2,TRBD1,NA,TRBV7-8,TGTGCCAGCAGCTCTGGACAGGGATACGGCTACACCTTC,CASSSGQGYGYTF
TRBJ2-3,NA,few,TRBV6-2/TRBV6-3,TGTGCCAGCAGTCCCTGGGCGGGCGGCAACACAGATACGCAGTATTTT,CASSPWAGGNTDTQYF
TRBJ2-3,TRBD1,NA,TRBV15,TGTGCCACCAGCAGAGGACAGGGTACAGATACGCAGTATTTT,CATSRGQGTDTQYF
TRBJ1-1,TRBD1,few,TRBV5-1,TGCGCCAGCAGCGAACGGGGACAGGGATTGAACACTGAAGCTTTCTTT,CASSERGQGLNTEAFF
TRBJ1-1,NA,NA,TRBV23-1,TGCGCCAGCACCTCCACGACAGGGAACACTGAAGCTTTCTTT,CASTSTTGNTEAFF
TRBJ2-7,NA,few,TRBV7-2,TGTGCCAGCAGCTCCGTAGGGGTCGAGCAGTACTTC,CASSSVGVEQYF
TRBJ2-1,TRBD2,NA,TRBV10-3,TGTGCCATCATGGCGGGAGAATACAATGAGCAGTTCTTC,CAIMAGEYNEQFF
TRBJ2-1,NA,NA,TRBV15,TGTGCCACCAGCAGAGCCCGACTCGTCAAGACTTACAATGAGCAGTTCTTC,CATSRARLVKTYNEQFF
TRBJ2-7,TRBD1,NA,TRBV29-1,TGCAGCGTTTCCGACAGGGTCTACGAGCAGTACTTC,CSVSDRVYEQYF
TRBJ2-2,NA,few,TRBV6-5,TGTGCCAGCGGGCAGGACAGCGCCGCCGGGGAGCTGTTTTTT,CASGQDSAAGELFF
TRBJ2-1,TRBD2,NA,TRBV2,TGTGCCAGCAGTGAAGTTAGCGGGGACTACAATGAGCAGTTCTTC,CASSEVSGDYNEQFF
TRBJ1-3,NA,NA,TRBV18,TGTGCCAGCTCCCAGGGGCAAGGAAACACCATATATTTT,CASSQGQGNTIYF
TRBJ2-7,NA,NA,TRBV6-6,TGTGCCAGCAGTTACGGTCCGCAGGGGGGCTACGAGCAGTACTTC,CASSYGPQGGYEQYF
TRBJ1-2,NA,NA,TRBV4-3,TGCGCCAGCAGCCAAGCCGTGGTAACGGAGGTCGGAGGCTACACCTTC,CASSQAVVTEVGGYTF
TRBJ1-1,NA,NA,TRBV2,TGTGCCAGCAGTGAACGGACTGAAGCTTTCTTT,CASSERTEAFF
TRBJ2-3,NA,NA,TRBV7-9,TGTGCCAGCAGCCCCAGGCAGGGTACAGATACGCAGTATTTT,CASSPRQGTDTQYF
TRBJ2-5,TRBD2,NA,TRBV3-1/TRBV3-2,TGTGCCAGCAGCCGGGGGGCTAGCGGGAGGGCGCTGGAGACCCAGTACTTC,CASSRGASGRALETQYF
TRBJ2-2,TRBD2,NA,TRBV5-1,TGCGCCAGCAGCGTCCGACTAGCGGGCACCGGGGAGCTGTTTTTT,CASSVRLAGTGELFF
TRBJ2-1,TRBD2,once,TRBV3-1/TRBV3-2,TGTGCCAGCAGGGGAGCGGGAGGGTATGAGCAGTTCTTC,CASRGAGGYEQFF
TRBJ1-5,TRBD1,once,TRBV19,TGTGCCAGTAGGGCACAGGGGGCAAGTAAGCCCCAGCATTTT,CASRAQGASKPQHF
TRBJ1-1,NA,NA,TRBV5-1,TGCGCCAGCAGCTTGGCCTGGCAGGGTGGCACTGAAGCTTTCTTT,CASSLAWQGGTEAFF